This T cell receptor beta chain was sequenced during a study of T-cell memory formation after mild COVID-19. Study in general: TCR clusters showed largely donor specificity. Study-level points and caveats: There was no confirmation that second-wave clones peaking on day 37 were SARS-CoV-2 specific. CD4+ clones that contracted lay mainly in CM and EM; CD8+ ones lay in EMRA.

V shed 0 bases and J 1 base; nucleotides not matched to a gene: 8. The CDR3 spans 17 residues. In germline, CDR1 is SQVTM, CDR2 ANQGSEA. About this clonotype: Its target is not known.

TCRdb re-analysed the 5' RACE reads in MiXCR, keeping a single row per CDR3 protein. Among a few hundred thousand distinct CDR3 sequences listed, approximately 15% were seen once. Sequences were obtained from PBMCs or a T cell subset sorted from them (not recorded which). V is TRBV29-1 and J is TRBJ2-5; 10 bases fit TRBD1. The sequence was obtained from a man between 18 and 29 years old who had mild COVID-19 (a few samples of this study predate the infection). Cell type and time point are not known. The CDR3 DNA reads as TGCAGCGTTGAAGATCTGATGGACAGGGGGTTCCAAGAGACCCAGTACTTC. The encoded protein is CSVEDLMDRGFQETQYF.